The rows below give T cell receptor beta chains drawn from one sample of a study of a mutant IDH1 vaccine in newly diagnosed glioma. Repertoires were generated with immunoSEQ multiplex PCR, while TCRdb's copy carries only in-frame clones and drops some. The profile shows about 94,000 clones, under 90% of them singletons. Which antigens these TCRs recognize remains unknown. Sequenced here: PBMCs, sampled from a glioma patient whose treatment included an IDH1 peptide vaccine. These receptors came from a woman aged 45-65 years with glioma. CDR3s include the opening cysteine and the closing phenylalanine or tryptophan. Each record gives: clone size, D gene, V gene, J gene, CDR3 protein, CDR3 DNA. A D gene is named only where the DNA matches it firmly. The listing skips clone size in some rows; elsewhere it reads once, few, many or a size class.

abundance: .; d_gene: .; v_gene: TRBV25-1; j_gene: TRBJ2-7; CDR3aa: CASSEGGNSYEQYF; CDR3nt: TGTGCCAGCAGTGAAGGCGGGAACTCCTACGAGCAGTACTTC
abundance: .; d_gene: TRBD2; v_gene: TRBV5-1; j_gene: TRBJ2-1; CDR3aa: CASSLVLAEDNEQFF; CDR3nt: TGCGCCAGCAGCTTGGTACTAGCGGAGGACAATGAGCAGTTCTTC
abundance: .; d_gene: TRBD1; v_gene: TRBV4-1; j_gene: TRBJ2-2; CDR3aa: CASSPGGRAGELFF; CDR3nt: TGCGCCAGCAGCCCAGGGGGCCGGGCCGGGGAGCTGTTTTTT
abundance: .; d_gene: TRBD2; v_gene: TRBV27; j_gene: TRBJ2-7; CDR3aa: CASSLGSGDVSYEQYF; CDR3nt: TGTGCCAGCAGTTTAGGAAGCGGGGATGTCTCCTACGAGCAGTACTTC
abundance: once; d_gene: .; v_gene: TRBV15; j_gene: TRBJ2-7; CDR3aa: CATSRDRTGSYEQYF; CDR3nt: TGTGCCACCAGCAGAGATCGAACAGGCTCCTACGAGCAGTACTTC
abundance: .; d_gene: .; v_gene: TRBV27; j_gene: TRBJ1-5; CDR3aa: CASSLGANQPQHF; CDR3nt: TGTGCCAGCAGTTTAGGGGCCAATCAGCCCCAGCATTTT
abundance: .; d_gene: .; v_gene: TRBV14; j_gene: TRBJ2-1; CDR3aa: CASSQAVPRLFF; CDR3nt: TGTGCCAGCAGCCAAGCGGTCCCGCGGTTGTTCTTC
abundance: .; d_gene: .; v_gene: TRBV15; j_gene: TRBJ1-1; CDR3aa: CATSRGMVMNTEAFF; CDR3nt: TGTGCCACCAGCAGAGGGATGGTCATGAACACTGAAGCTTTCTTT
abundance: .; d_gene: TRBD2; v_gene: TRBV11-2; j_gene: TRBJ2-2; CDR3aa: CASSLVLGASGYTGELFF; CDR3nt: TGTGCCAGCAGCTTAGTTTTAGGTGCTAGCGGGTACACCGGGGAGCTGTTTTTT
abundance: .; d_gene: .; v_gene: TRBV6-4; j_gene: TRBJ2-1; CDR3aa: CASSDTPWGEQFF; CDR3nt: TGTGCCAGCAGTGATACACCTTGGGGTGAGCAGTTCTTC
abundance: .; d_gene: TRBD1; v_gene: TRBV18; j_gene: TRBJ1-2; CDR3aa: CASSEGQGAGYTF; CDR3nt: TGTGCCAGCTCAGAGGGACAGGGGGCAGGCTACACCTTC
abundance: .; d_gene: TRBD1; v_gene: TRBV14; j_gene: TRBJ2-1; CDR3aa: CASSQEVDRGPYNEQFF; CDR3nt: TGTGCCAGCAGCCAAGAAGTAGACAGGGGACCCTACAATGAGCAGTTCTTC
abundance: once; d_gene: TRBD1; v_gene: TRBV4-2; j_gene: TRBJ2-2; CDR3aa: CASSYRGHTGELFF; CDR3nt: TGTGCCAGCAGCTACAGGGGACACACCGGGGAGCTGTTTTTT
abundance: .; d_gene: .; v_gene: TRBV9; j_gene: TRBJ1-4; CDR3aa: CASSVGGSTNEKLFF; CDR3nt: TGTGCCAGCAGCGTAGGTGGTAGCACTAATGAAAAACTGTTTTTT
abundance: .; d_gene: .; v_gene: TRBV6-6; j_gene: TRBJ2-7; CDR3aa: CASSYPAETGTYEQYF; CDR3nt: TGTGCCAGCAGTTACCCTGCGGAAACAGGGACGTACGAGCAGTACTTC
abundance: .; d_gene: TRBD2; v_gene: TRBV7-8; j_gene: TRBJ2-1; CDR3aa: CASSLGGRAYNEQFF; CDR3nt: TGTGCCAGCAGCTTAGGTGGGAGGGCCTACAATGAGCAGTTCTTC
abundance: .; d_gene: .; v_gene: TRBV7-3; j_gene: TRBJ2-1; CDR3aa: CASSLNPGPRDEQFF; CDR3nt: TGTGCCAGCAGCTTAAACCCGGGGCCCAGGGATGAGCAGTTCTTC
abundance: .; d_gene: .; v_gene: TRBV28; j_gene: TRBJ2-5; CDR3aa: CASSSSVDRQETQYF; CDR3nt: TGTGCCAGCAGTTCCTCGGTAGACAGACAAGAGACCCAGTACTTC
abundance: .; d_gene: .; v_gene: TRBV7-9; j_gene: TRBJ2-6; CDR3aa: CASSPSWGTGANVLTF; CDR3nt: TGTGCCAGCAGCCCTAGCTGGGGAACTGGGGCCAACGTCCTGACTTTC
abundance: .; d_gene: .; v_gene: TRBV7-9; j_gene: TRBJ2-7; CDR3aa: CASSLVDSHEQYF; CDR3nt: TGTGCCAGCAGCTTAGTGGACAGCCACGAGCAGTACTTC
abundance: .; d_gene: TRBD1; v_gene: TRBV28; j_gene: TRBJ1-1; CDR3aa: CASSLNRGQGTEAFF; CDR3nt: TGTGCCAGCAGTTTAAACAGGGGGCAGGGCACTGAAGCTTTCTTT
abundance: .; d_gene: .; v_gene: TRBV6-5; j_gene: TRBJ1-1; CDR3aa: CASRSSRRAFF; CDR3nt: TGTGCCAGCAGATCCTCCCGGAGAGCTTTCTTT
abundance: .; d_gene: TRBD2; v_gene: TRBV7-3; j_gene: TRBJ2-1; CDR3aa: CASSSTPGLAGSYNEQFF; CDR3nt: TGTGCCAGCAGCTCCACACCAGGACTAGCGGGTTCCTACAATGAGCAGTTCTTC
abundance: .; d_gene: .; v_gene: TRBV10-1; j_gene: TRBJ2-1; CDR3aa: CASSDRYKAHEQFF; CDR3nt: TGCGCCAGCAGTGACCGTTACAAGGCGCATGAGCAGTTCTTC
abundance: .; d_gene: TRBD1; v_gene: TRBV27; j_gene: TRBJ1-6; CDR3aa: CASSPETGNNSPLHF; CDR3nt: TGTGCCAGCAGTCCCGAGACAGGGAATAATTCACCCCTCCACTTT
abundance: .; d_gene: .; v_gene: TRBV5-4; j_gene: TRBJ1-1; CDR3aa: CASSLEAGGTEAFF; CDR3nt: TGTGCCAGCAGCTTGGAGGCGGGCGGTACTGAAGCTTTCTTT
abundance: .; d_gene: .; v_gene: TRBV27; j_gene: TRBJ2-4; CDR3aa: CASSTGRKNIQYF; CDR3nt: TGTGCCAGCAGTACCGGGAGAAAAAACATTCAGTACTTC